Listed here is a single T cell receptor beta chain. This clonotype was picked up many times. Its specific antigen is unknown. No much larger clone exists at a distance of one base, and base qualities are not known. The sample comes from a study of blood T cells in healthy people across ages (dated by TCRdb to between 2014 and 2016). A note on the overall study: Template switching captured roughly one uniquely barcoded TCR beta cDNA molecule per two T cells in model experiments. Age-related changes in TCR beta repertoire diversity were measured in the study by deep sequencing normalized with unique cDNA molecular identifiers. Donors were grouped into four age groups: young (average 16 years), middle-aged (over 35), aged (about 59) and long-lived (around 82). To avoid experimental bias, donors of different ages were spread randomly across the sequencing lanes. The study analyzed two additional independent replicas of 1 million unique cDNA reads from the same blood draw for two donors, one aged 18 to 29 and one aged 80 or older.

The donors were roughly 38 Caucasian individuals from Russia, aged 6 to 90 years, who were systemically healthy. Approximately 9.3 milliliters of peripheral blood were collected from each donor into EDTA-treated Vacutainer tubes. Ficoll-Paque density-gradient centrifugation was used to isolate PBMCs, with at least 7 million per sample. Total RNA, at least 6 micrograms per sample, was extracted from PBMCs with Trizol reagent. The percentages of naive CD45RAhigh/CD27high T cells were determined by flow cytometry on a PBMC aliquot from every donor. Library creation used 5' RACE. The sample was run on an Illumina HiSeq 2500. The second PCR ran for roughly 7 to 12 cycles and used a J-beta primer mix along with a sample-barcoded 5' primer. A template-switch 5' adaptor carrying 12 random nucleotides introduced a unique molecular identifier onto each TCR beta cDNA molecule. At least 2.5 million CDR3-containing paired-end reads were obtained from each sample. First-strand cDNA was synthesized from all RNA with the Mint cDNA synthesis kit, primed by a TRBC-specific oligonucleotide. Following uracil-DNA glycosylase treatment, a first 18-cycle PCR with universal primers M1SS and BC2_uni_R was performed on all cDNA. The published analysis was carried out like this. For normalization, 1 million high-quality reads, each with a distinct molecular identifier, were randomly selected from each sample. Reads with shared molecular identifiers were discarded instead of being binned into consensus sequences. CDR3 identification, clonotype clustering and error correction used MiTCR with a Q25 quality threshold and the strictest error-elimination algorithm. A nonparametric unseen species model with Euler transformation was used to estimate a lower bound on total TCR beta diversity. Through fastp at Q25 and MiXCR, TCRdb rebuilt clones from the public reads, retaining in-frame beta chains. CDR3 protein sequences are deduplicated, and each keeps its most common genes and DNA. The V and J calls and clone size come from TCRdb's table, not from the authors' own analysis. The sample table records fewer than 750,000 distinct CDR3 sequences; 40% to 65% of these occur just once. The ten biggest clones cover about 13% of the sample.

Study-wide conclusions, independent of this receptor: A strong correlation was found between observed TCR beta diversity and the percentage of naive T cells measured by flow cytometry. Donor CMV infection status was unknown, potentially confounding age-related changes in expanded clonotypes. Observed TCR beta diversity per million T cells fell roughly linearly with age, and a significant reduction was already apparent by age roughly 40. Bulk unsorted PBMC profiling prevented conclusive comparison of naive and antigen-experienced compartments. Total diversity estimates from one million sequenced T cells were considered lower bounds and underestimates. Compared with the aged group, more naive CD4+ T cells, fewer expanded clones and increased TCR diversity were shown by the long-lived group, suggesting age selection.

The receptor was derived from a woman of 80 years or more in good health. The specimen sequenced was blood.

The DNA sequence reads TGTGCCAGCACCGTCATCCCGAGCGGTGAGCAGTTCTTC. The encoded protein is CASTVIPSGEQFF. The rearranged segments are TRBV28 and TRBJ2-1, with a weak D call of TRBD2 (5 bases match). V is shortened by 7 bases, J by 9 bases, and the region joining them spans 16 bases. The germline V gene yields MDHEN for CDR1 and SYDVKM for CDR2. Measured from the cysteine to the phenylalanine, the CDR3 is 13 residues long. The only DNA kept is the CDR3, 39 bases in frame from the first base.